A single sample gave rise to the 27 T cell receptor beta chains below, sequenced in a study of CD8 T cells in ankylosing spondylitis. MiXCR, applied by TCRdb to the 5' RACE reads, yields one record per CDR3 protein. The sample consists of more than 95,000 distinct CDR3 sequences, roughly 8% of them appearing once. The sequencing input was blood, either unsorted or a sorted T cell fraction (not recorded which). The receptors originated from a male donor with ankylosing spondylitis or in good health (not recorded which).

This clonotype was observed many times. The rearrangement joins TRBV6-1 to TRBJ2-7, with D possibly TRBD2 on 6 matching bases. The ends were cut back, 4 bases at V and 6 bases at J, with 16 bases in the middle. This CDR3 contains 14 residues. The germline V gene encodes CDR1 MNHNS and CDR2 SASEGT. This CDR3 reads CASSGAPSGVEQYF. The CDR3 DNA follows: TGTGCCAGCAGTGGCGCACCTTCGGGAGTCGAGCAGTACTTC.

This clonotype was counted at least ten times. The chain couples TRBV27 to TRBJ2-6, with D perhaps TRBD2 (5 bases). This CDR3 has 14 residues. CDR1 is MNHEY and CDR2 is SMNVEV in the germline V gene (reference sequence). V lost 7 bases, J lost 3 bases, and 10 bases lay in between. The CDR3 region is CASKAGYGANVLTF. The CDR3 DNA reads as TGTGCCAGCAAGGCGGGCTATGGGGCCAACGTCCTGACTTTC.

The chain employs TRBV4-2 and TRBJ1-3; D unclear. Per germline, CDR1 LGHNA and CDR2 YNFKEQ. V gave up 1 base and J gave up 0 bases, with 10 bases separating them. CDR3 size: 16 residues. CDR3 protein: CASSQGRAASGNTIYF. Here the CDR3 DNA reads TGTGCCAGCAGCCAAGGAAGGGCAGCCTCTGGAAACACCATATATTTT.

This clonotype was detected a few times. A much larger clone differs from this one at a single base, so this may be a read error. The rearrangement links TRBV6-2 or TRBV6-3 to TRBJ2-5, with D possibly being TRBD1 (6 bases). CDR1 is MNHEY, CDR2 SVGEGT, per germline. This CDR3 is 11 amino acids long. The chain's CDR3 is CASGQQEAQYF. The CDR3, as DNA: TGTGCCAGCGGACAGCAAGAGGCCCAGTACTTC.

This clonotype was seen many times. The chain uses TRBV21-1 and TRBJ2-1; the D segment call TRBD1 is taken from the table without a DNA check. TRBV21-1 is termed a pseudogene. The CDR3 is 15 amino acids. For the CDR3, the DNA is TGTGCCAGCAGCAAACCCCAGGGGGCAATCAATGAGCAGTTCTTC. Translation gives CASSKPQGAINEQFF.

This clonotype was seen repeatedly, ten times or more. J is TRBJ2-2 and V is TRBV30, with no clear D. The CDR3 extends over 13 amino acids. Trimming took off 3 bases at V and 1 base at J, with 6 bases between the two ends. Germline loops: CDR1 GTSNPN, CDR2 SVGIG (reference sequence). In nucleotides, the CDR3 is TGTGCCTGGAGCCGACAGAACACCGGGGAGCTGTTTTTT. Residues: CAWSRQNTGELFF. The full variable domain, in which reference TRBV30 and TRBJ2-2 provide the parts outside the CDR3, is SQTIHQWPATLVQPVGSPLSLECTVEGTSNPNLYWYRQAAGRGLQLLFYSVGIGQISSEVPQNLSASRPQDRQFILSSKKLLLSDSGFYLCAWSRQNTGELFFGEGSRLTVL.

This clonotype has a count of ten or more. This chain connects TRBV12-3 or TRBV12-4 to TRBJ2-7; D is unclear. V lost 3 bases and J 3 bases, leaving 9 bases between the germline ends. This CDR3 has 13 amino acids. For the CDR3, the DNA is TGTGCCAGCAGTTTTTATCAAGGCTACGAGCAGTACTTC. Translated: CASSFYQGYEQYF.

This chain links TRBV20-1 with TRBJ1-1; TRBD1 aligns across 8 bases. The germline V gene encodes CDR1 DFQATT and CDR2 SNEGSKA (reference sequence). The CDR3 contains 14 residues. With V trimmed by 1 base and J by 6 bases, 7 bases remained unmatched. As DNA, the CDR3 is TGCAGTGCTAGAGTTGCAGGGGGCTCCGCTGAAGCTTTCTTT. Amino acids: CSARVAGGSAEAFF.

Ten or more counts support this clonotype. The chain links TRBV10-3 to TRBJ2-2, with 8 bases aligning to TRBD1. The CDR3 length is 15 residues. With 2 bases clipped from V and 1 base from J, the junction kept 0 bases outside the gene matches. Germline V CDR1 and CDR2: ENHRY, SYGVKD. The CDR3: CAISEGQGNTGELFF. CDR3 DNA sequence: TGTGCCATCAGTGAGGGACAGGGGAACACCGGGGAGCTGTTTTTT.

The chain has TRBV7-2 and TRBJ2-2, with no clear D. V lost 5 bases to trimming and J lost 5 bases, with 9 bases between them. Germline V gene data show CDR1 as SGHTA and CDR2 as FQGNSA. The CDR3 totals 13 residues. In DNA form, the CDR3 reads TGTGCCAGCAGCACCCTGTTGACCGGGGAGCTGTTTTTT. It translates to CASSTLLTGELFF.

V is TRBV7-2 and J is TRBJ1-2; 7 bases are a match to TRBD1. This CDR3 region has 15 residues. V shed 1 base and J 6 bases; nucleotides not matched to a gene: 8. CDR1 SGHTA and CDR2 FQGNSA come from the germline V gene. The CDR3 DNA reads as TGTGCCAGCAGCTTAGGACAGACAGGGACCGATGGCTACACCTTC. Protein sequence: CASSLGQTGTDGYTF.

This clonotype was recorded at least ten times. The V gene is TRBV5-1, the J gene TRBJ2-1; possibly TRBD1 or TRBD2 for D (5 bases each). From germline, CDR1 is SGHRS and CDR2 YFSETQ. The CDR3 extends over 16 amino acids. V dropped 4 bases and J dropped 8 bases, with 22 bases sitting between them. CDR3 DNA: TGCGCCAGCAGCGCCGAGGGACCTACCGTTGGAGATGAGCAGTTCTTC. As protein: CASSAEGPTVGDEQFF.

This clonotype was picked up many times. This chain connects TRBV27 to TRBJ1-1; possible D gene TRBD1, 5 bases. This CDR3 region has 16 residues. Germline V gives CDR1 MNHEY, CDR2 SMNVEV (reference sequence). With 5 bases removed from V and 8 bases from J, the gap between germline ends came to 24 bases. CDR3 in DNA: TGTGCCAGCAGTCCAAATCGTGGACAAATGCGTGGGGAAGCTTTCTTT. Translation: CASSPNRGQMRGEAFF.

This clonotype was observed many times. This rearrangement joins TRBV6-4 to TRBJ2-2, with 11 nucleotides matching TRBD1. The trim removed 3 bases at V and 5 bases at J, leaving 5 bases unmatched. CDR3 length: 16 amino acids. Per the germline V gene, CDR1 is MRHNA and CDR2 is SNTAGT. The CDR3, as DNA: TGTGCCAGCAGTGAACGGGACAGGGGGGGAACCGGGGAGCTGTTTTTT. Translation gives CASSERDRGGTGELFF.

This clonotype was recorded many times. The chain joins TRBV7-9 to TRBJ1-6; D gene ambiguous. Germline CDR1 and CDR2: SEHNR and FQNEAQ (reference sequence). The CDR3 covers 15 residues. V was trimmed by 5 bases and J by 9 bases, leaving 17 bases between them. CDR3 bases: TGTGCCAGCAGCGACGACATGCTGACTACTTCACCCCTCCACTTT. The encoded protein is CASSDDMLTTSPLHF. The whole variable domain, remainder taken from reference TRBV7-9 and TRBJ1-6, is DTGVSQNPRHKITKRGQNVTFRCDPISEHNRLYWYRQTLGQGPEFLTYFQNEAQLEKSRLLSDRFSAERPKGSFSTLEIQRTEQGDSAMYLCASSDDMLTTSPLHFGNGTRLTVT.

A remark on this clonotype: Being one base from a much bigger clone, this may be a read error. This rearrangement joins TRBV11-2 to TRBJ1-1, with TRBD1 matching 8 bases. Germline V gene sequence: CDR1 SGHAT, CDR2 FQNNGV. V shed 8 bases, J shed 10 bases, and the junction held 15 bases outside the gene matches. This CDR3 has 14 amino acids. The CDR3, as DNA: TGTGCCAGCCCCTCGCAGGGGGCAGTGGCTGGAGCTTTCTTT. Residues: CASPSQGAVAGAFF.

The CDR3 here is CASSLAGQGSYGYTF. The CDR3 coding sequence is TGTGCCAGCAGCTTAGCTGGACAGGGCAGCTATGGCTACACCTTC. The V and J genes are TRBV7-6 and TRBJ1-2, with TRBD1 matching over 8 bases. CDR1 and CDR2 (germline): SGHVS, FNYEAQ. J gave up 4 bases and V 0 bases, and 4 bases lay outside the gene matches. This CDR3 is built from 15 residues.

CDR3 sequence: CASSKTSGRAEGEQFF. Here the CDR3 DNA reads TGTGCCAGCAGCAAGACTAGCGGGAGGGCTGAGGGTGAGCAGTTCTTC. The chain links TRBV7-6 to TRBJ2-1, with TRBD2 matching 14 bases. This CDR3 has 16 amino acids. Germline CDR1 SGHVS, CDR2 FNYEAQ. The ends lost 5 bases at V and 9 bases at J; junction bases unmatched: 9.

There are many counts of this clonotype. This CDR3 is CASSYSPGQSYEQYF. The CDR3 DNA is TGTGCCAGCAGTTACTCACCGGGACAGTCCTACGAGCAGTACTTC. This sequence joins TRBV6-5 and TRBJ2-7; TRBD1 matches 7 bases. Germline V CDR1 and CDR2: MNHEY, SVGAGI. This CDR3 comprises 15 residues. Trimming cost V 0 bases and J 1 base; bases outside gene matches: 3.

This clonotype has a count of ten or more. The J gene is TRBJ2-1, the V gene TRBV5-1, with TRBD2 matching over 8 bases. The CDR3 is 15 residues long. V lost 4 bases and J lost 6; bases outside the gene matches: 9. CDR1 is SGHRS, CDR2 YFSETQ, per germline. This chain's CDR3 is CASSRSGSVGNEQFF. CDR3 nucleotide sequence: TGCGCCAGCAGCCGGAGCGGGAGCGTCGGCAATGAGCAGTTCTTC.

This clonotype was picked up many times. V is TRBV11-2 and J is TRBJ2-1, with 8 bases aligning to TRBD2. This CDR3 has 16 residues. Per the germline V gene, CDR1 is SGHAT and CDR2 is FQNNGV. After removal of 2 bases from V and 9 bases from J, the junction contained 12 bases not matched to a gene. The CDR3: CASSLTPGLGVFEQFF. As DNA, the CDR3 is TGTGCCAGCAGCTTAACCCCGGGACTAGGGGTCTTTGAGCAGTTCTTC.

In this sample, this clonotype turned up many times. One junction end disagrees with the germline gene, perhaps due to a read error. In DNA form, the CDR3 reads TGTGCTAGCAGCTTAGCATTTGGGCTAGCCTACGAGCAGTACTTC. Its translation is CASSLAFGLAYEQYF. This chain uses TRBV7-7 with TRBJ2-7; D ambiguous. This CDR3 contains 15 residues. Germline CDR1 and CDR2: SSHAT and FNYEAQ (reference sequence).

Ten or more counts support this clonotype. The chain uses TRBV29-1 and TRBJ2-6; D call uncertain. CDR1 is SQVTM and CDR2 is ANQGSEA in the germline V gene. The V end was cut by 2 bases, the J end by 0 bases, with 11 bases between. The CDR3 has 16 amino acids. DNA for the CDR3: TGCAGCGTTGAATTGGTCGTCGACTCTGGGGCCAACGTCCTGACTTTC. Translation: CSVELVVDSGANVLTF.

This clonotype appeared many times. The CDR3 spells CASSVGGLGPDTQYF. In DNA, the CDR3 is TGTGCCAGCAGCGTTGGCGGTCTTGGGCCAGATACGCAGTATTTT. The V gene is TRBV9, the J gene TRBJ2-3; unclear D gene. V was cut by 2 bases and J by 4 bases, with 14 bases left in between. CDR1 is SGDLS and CDR2 is YYNGEE in the germline V gene. The CDR3 consists of 15 residues.

This clonotype turned up a few times. V is TRBV27 and J is TRBJ2-1; 9 bases agree with TRBD2. Losses at the gene ends were 7 bases for V and 7 bases for J; bases not matched to a gene: 8. The CDR3 has 14 residues. Germline loops: CDR1 MNHEY, CDR2 SMNVEV (reference sequence). CDR3 nucleotide sequence: TGTGCCAGCAAACCAGGGACTAGCTGGAATGAGCAGTTCTTC. Translating gives CASKPGTSWNEQFF.

The sample holds many counts of this clonotype. The rearrangement uses TRBV18 and TRBJ1-3; D ambiguous. Trimming shortened V by 3 bases and J by 5 bases, and 14 bases separated the two germline ends. The CDR3 has 15 amino acids. Germline V gives CDR1 KGHSH, CDR2 LQKENI. This chain's CDR3 is CASSPGGNGRNTIYF. The CDR3 region has the DNA TGTGCCAGCTCACCGGGAGGCAACGGACGAAACACCATATATTTT.

This clonotype was counted many times. The V gene is TRBV7-9, the J gene TRBJ2-1, with 7 bases matching TRBD2. Germline lookup yields CDR1 SEHNR and CDR2 FQNEAQ (reference sequence). Germline trimming cut 5 bases from V and 10 bases from J; bases unmatched to any gene: 11. The CDR3 contains 14 residues. The CDR3 reads CASSPRGGTLEQFF. In nucleotides, the CDR3 is TGTGCCAGCAGCCCCCGCGGGGGAACATTAGAGCAGTTCTTC.